The sequence of this T cell receptor beta chain was determined in a study of blood T cell repertoires in COVID-19. The authors' processing: Estimation of nucleated cell counts relied on the amplification of reference gene primers. Some clones are missing from TCRdb's copy, which holds only in-frame ones; the method was immunoSEQ multiplex PCR. V and J calls and clone size come straight from that table; D and trimming were deduced from the DNA. The sample has roughly 240,000 clones, around four fifths seen once. Specimen: PBMCs or T cells enriched from blood (not recorded which). The sequence was collected from a middle-aged woman who had been exposed to COVID-19.

The CDR3: CASSLGPGLAGQPYEQYF. CDR3 bases: TGTGCCAGCAGCTTAGGCCCAGGACTAGCGGGGCAACCCTACGAGCAGTACTTC. The chain joins TRBV7-2 to TRBJ2-7, with 12 bases identical to TRBD2. Losses at the gene ends were 1 base for V and 2 bases for J; bases not matched to a gene: 9. There are 18 residues in the CDR3. The germline V gene encodes CDR1 SGHTA and CDR2 FQGNSA.